A selection of T cell receptor beta chains follows, all from one sample in a study of T-cell reconstitution after alpha-beta-depleted transplantation in children. TCRdb passed the PCR reads through MiXCR, listing each CDR3 protein once. The repertoire consists of 120,000 to 150,000 distinct CDR3 sequences, with 7.5% to 9% occurring once and the leading ten covering around a sixth. The source was PBMCs, mostly from graft donor cells, collected 180 days after TCRalphabeta/CD19-depleted stem cell transplant. Receptors originate from a female patient between 2 and 15 years old who had a stem cell transplant for congenital amegakaryocytic thrombocytopenia, so the T cells may come from the graft donor. Each CDR3 is given with its conserved first and last residue. D genes are given only for firm matches. Some rows have no size entry. The others give once, few or many, or a class for an expanded clone.

>NA|NA|TRBV5-6|TRBJ2-4
TGTGCCAGCAGCTTGTTCAGGGCTAGACTAGAAGCCAAAAACATTCAGTACTTC
CASSLFRARLEAKNIQYF
>TRBD2|many|TRBV18|TRBJ2-1
TGTGCCAGCTCACCGGGACTAGCGCCCAATGAGCAGTTCTTC
CASSPGLAPNEQFF
>NA|many|TRBV5-5|TRBJ1-5
TGTGCCAGCAGCTCGGGACTTCGAGGAGAGCCCCAGCATTTT
CASSSGLRGEPQHF
>NA|medium-sized|TRBV7-2|TRBJ1-6
TGTGCCAGCAGCCTAGAGGACGGCTTCTCCCTCCACTTT
CASSLEDGFSLHF
>NA|once|TRBV18|TRBJ1-6
TGTGCCAGCTCACCAGTCCAGGGCGGGAAGACTAATTCACCCCTCCACTTT
CASSPVQGGKTNSPLHF
>NA|NA|TRBV18|TRBJ1-2
TGTGCCAGCTCACCACCGGGTACATCCCTCGGCTACACCTTC
CASSPPGTSLGYTF
>NA|NA|TRBV20-1|TRBJ2-3
TGCAGTGCTAGGAAGGAGGCTAGCACAGATACGCAGTATTTT
CSARKEASTDTQYF
>NA|NA|TRBV5-5|TRBJ2-7
TGTGCCAGCAGTTCAGTTTTTCAGGGGTCCTACGAGCAGTACTTC
CASSSVFQGSYEQYF
>TRBD2|many|TRBV29-1|TRBJ2-1
TGCAGCGTTGAAAAGGCGGGACTAGCGGGAGGGGATGAGCAGTTCTTC
CSVEKAGLAGGDEQFF
>TRBD1|many|TRBV29-1|TRBJ1-5
TGCAGCGTGCCAACAGGGGATTATAGCAATCAGCCCCAGCATTTT
CSVPTGDYSNQPQHF
>NA|many|TRBV5-1|TRBJ1-1
TGCGCCAGCAGTGTCCCCGGGGGCGATTACACTGAAGCTTTCTTT
CASSVPGGDYTEAFF
>NA|few|TRBV28|TRBJ1-6
TGTGCCAGCAGTCTTGACAGGTCTTCACCCCTCCACTTT
CASSLDRSSPLHF
>NA|many|TRBV7-9|TRBJ2-3
TGTGCCAGCAGCTTACAGGGTACTAGCACAGATACGCAGTATTTT
CASSLQGTSTDTQYF
>TRBD2|many|TRBV12-3/TRBV12-4|TRBJ2-5
TGTGCCAGCAGCCCCCTAGCGGGGGGGCGTCAAGAGACCCAGTACTTC
CASSPLAGGRQETQYF
>TRBD1|many|TRBV28|TRBJ1-5
TGTGCCAGCAGTCGTCTACAGGGGAAGGTAAATCAGCCCCAGCATTTT
CASSRLQGKVNQPQHF
>TRBD1|many|TRBV29-1|TRBJ2-3
TGCAGCGTTGAAGGGGAGACAGGGGGAATGGAAGATACGCAGTATTTT
CSVEGETGGMEDTQYF
>NA|NA|TRBV4-1|TRBJ1-1
TGCGCCAGCAGCCGGGTGGGTGGGGGAGACACTGAAGCTTTCTTT
CASSRVGGGDTEAFF
>TRBD1|many|TRBV5-1|TRBJ1-6
TGCGCCAGCAGCTTTAGGACAGGGGATTCACCCCTCCACTTT
CASSFRTGDSPLHF
>NA|many|TRBV28|TRBJ2-7
TGTGCCAGCAGTCCCCCCTCTGGGTTCCCTTCCTACGAGCAGTACTTC
CASSPPSGFPSYEQYF
>NA|many|TRBV10-3|TRBJ2-7
TGTGCCATCAGTGGGGGCTGGATGAAGTACGAGCAGTACTTC
CAISGGWMKYEQYF
>NA|many|TRBV12-3/TRBV12-4|TRBJ2-7
TGTGCCAGCAGTTACAGGGAGAATTCCTACGAGCAGTACTTC
CASSYRENSYEQYF
>NA|many|TRBV5-1|TRBJ2-1
TGCGCCAGCAGCTTGACAGGGCGATTGAATGAGCAGTTCTTC
CASSLTGRLNEQFF
>NA|many|TRBV28|TRBJ1-5
TGTGCCAGCAGTCCAAGTCGTTTTAAGGCAGGTGGTTTGCCCCAGCATTTT
CASSPSRFKAGGLPQHF
>TRBD1|many|TRBV5-1|TRBJ2-2
TGCGCCAGCAGCCCTCAAGGACAGGGGACGAACACCGGGGAGCTGTTTTTT
CASSPQGQGTNTGELFF
>NA|few|TRBV6-2/TRBV6-3|TRBJ2-7
TGTGCCAGCAAGGGGTACGAGCAGTACTTC
CASKGYEQYF
>TRBD2|many|TRBV5-1|TRBJ2-3
TGCGCCAGCAGCTTGGAATTCGGCGGGGGGCCCCAAACAGATACGCAGTATTTT
CASSLEFGGGPQTDTQYF
>NA|medium-sized|TRBV20-1|TRBJ2-1
TGCAGTGCTAGAGGACTAGGGGGCGAGCAGTTCTTC
CSARGLGGEQFF
>TRBD2|NA|TRBV20-1|TRBJ2-7
TGCAGTGCTAGAGCGGGACTAGCGGGGGGGCAATCCTACGAGCAGTACTTC
CSARAGLAGGQSYEQYF
>NA|NA|TRBV18|TRBJ2-7
TGTGCCAGCTCACCCTGGACAGCCCGAGGTCTAGGGTACGAGCAGTACTTC
CASSPWTARGLGYEQYF
>TRBD1|NA|TRBV12-3/TRBV12-4|TRBJ1-5
TGTGCCAGTGGGACAGGGGGCTCGTATCAGCCCCAGCATTTT
CASGTGGSYQPQHF
>NA|many|TRBV20-1|TRBJ2-3
TGCAGTGCTACGCGATTCGGTTCCACAGATACGCAGTATTTT
CSATRFGSTDTQYF
>TRBD1|many|TRBV27|TRBJ1-2
TGTGCCAGCAGTTCCACAGGGGGGGGAGGCTACACCTTC
CASSSTGGGGYTF
>NA|many|TRBV20-1|TRBJ2-3
TGCAGTGCTAGAGATCGTAGAGATACGCAGTATTTT
CSARDRRDTQYF
>NA|NA|TRBV12-3/TRBV12-4|TRBJ1-2
TGTGCCAGCAGTTTGAGCCCAGTCTATGGCTACACCTTC
CASSLSPVYGYTF
>NA|few|TRBV7-9|TRBJ2-3
TGTGCCAGCAGCTCATTTCGGCGAGAGCAGTATTTT
CASSSFRREQYF
>NA|NA|TRBV5-1|TRBJ2-2
TGCGCCAGCACGACTCTCGGGGAGCTGTTTTTT
CASTTLGELFF
>TRBD2|many|TRBV4-3|TRBJ2-1
TGCGCCAGCAGCCAATGGACTAGCCATAGGTACAATGAGCAGTTCTTC
CASSQWTSHRYNEQFF
>TRBD2|many|TRBV27|TRBJ2-2
TGTGCCAGCAGGCGTACACTAGCGGGGGATCACACCGGGGAGCTGTTTTTT
CASRRTLAGDHTGELFF
>NA|few|TRBV6-1|TRBJ2-5
TGTGCCAGCAGTCCCACTAGAGCCCGAGAGACCCAGTACTTC
CASSPTRARETQYF
>TRBD2|many|TRBV27|TRBJ2-1
TGTGCCAGCAGTCCTCTAGCGGGATTTTACAATGAGCAGTTCTTC
CASSPLAGFYNEQFF
>TRBD1|few|TRBV12-3/TRBV12-4|TRBJ1-6
TGTGCCAGTAGTTTTCTCGCACCGGGACAGATAAATTCACCCCTCCACTTT
CASSFLAPGQINSPLHF
>TRBD1|few|TRBV24-1|TRBJ2-1
TGTGCCACCAGTGACCCAACAGGGGGCGGGTACAATGAGCAGTTCTTC
CATSDPTGGGYNEQFF
>NA|many|TRBV15|TRBJ1-5
TGTGCCACCAGCAGAGTGAATAGCAATCAGCCCCAGCATTTT
CATSRVNSNQPQHF
>NA|many|TRBV20-1|TRBJ1-2
TGCAGTGCTAGAGTTGAGAGGGGCTATGGCTACACCTTC
CSARVERGYGYTF
>TRBD2|many|TRBV3-1|TRBJ2-1
TGTGCCAGCAGCCCAACTAGCGGGAGCTTTCATGAGCAGTTCTTC
CASSPTSGSFHEQFF
>NA|many|TRBV7-2|TRBJ2-3
TGTGCCAGCAGCCACCGGGACGTCACAGATACGCAGTATTTT
CASSHRDVTDTQYF
>TRBD1|few|TRBV9|TRBJ2-7
TGTGCCAGCAGCGTAGCACAGGGGAGTTACGAGCAGTACTTC
CASSVAQGSYEQYF